This T cell receptor (beta chain) was observed in a study of T cell repertoires in cytomegalovirus infection. V lost 8 bases to trimming and J lost 7 bases, with 18 bases between them. This CDR3 region has 15 residues. The germline CDR1 and CDR2 sequences are SGHTA and FQGNSA. General study findings and limits: CMV-specific TCR beta clonotypes restricted by HLA-C were the ones dominating the ex vivo response.

This clonotype was seen at least ten times. Its antigen is not identified. From the reads, TCRdb called clonotypes with MiXCR, one entry per CDR3 protein. This table has some 920,000 distinct CDR3 sequences, roughly a third appearing once. This receptor was taken from a human donor in good health (CMV status not recorded). Some clones in this sample may be carry-over from other donors' samples. Sequenced material: cultured CD8+ T cells from PBMCs, taken from culture after CMV antigen stimulation. The rearrangement links TRBV7-2 to TRBJ1-6, with D perhaps matching TRBD1 (5 bases). In DNA, the CDR3 is TGTGCCAGCGGGGGGGATTGGAGAGAAAATTCACCCCTCCACTTT. This translates into CASGGDWRENSPLHF.